This TCR beta chain was documented in a study of T cell repertoires in cytomegalovirus infection. Study in general: Both a matching HLA type and CMV infection were indicated by public TCR beta signatures. Overall study findings and caveats: Ex vivo responses were dominated by HLA-C-restricted CMV-specific TCR beta clonotypes.

This clonotype came up a few times. What it binds is unknown. Trimming pared 1 base from V and 7 bases from J, leaving 8 bases between. This CDR3 contains 13 residues. Each CDR3 protein is one row after TCRdb ran MiXCR on the reads. The table records hundreds of thousands of distinct CDR3 sequences, 11% of them present only once. The origin of this receptor is a human donor in good health (CMV status not recorded). Some clones in this sample may be carry-over from other donors' samples. The sequenced sample consisted of PBMCs. The chain carries TRBV23-1 and TRBJ2-1; D ambiguous. TRBV23-1 belongs to the ORF category, with a function that is uncertain. CDR3 loop: CASSQYWRNEQFF. The CDR3 DNA is TGCGCCAGCAGTCAATACTGGCGAAATGAGCAGTTCTTC.